Listed below are T cell receptor beta chains from one sample, sequenced in a study of blood T cell repertoires in COVID-19. The repertoire was sequenced with immunoSEQ multiplex PCR; TCRdb's copy has only in-frame clones and lacks some. Here the sample spans around 21,000 clones, 89% being singletons. The sample comprised peripheral blood. The receptors were sampled from a human donor with active COVID-19. The donor label of this sample is uncertain. Each CDR3 is given with its conserved first and last residue. The D gene is left open where the match is weak. Clone size is not always given. Where it is, it says once, few, many or a class for expanded clones.

>TRBD1|-|TRBV25-1|TRBJ1-2
CASSGLGTGGDYGYTF
TGTGCCAGCAGTGGATTAGGGACAGGGGGCGACTATGGCTACACCTTC
>TRBD1|-|TRBV10-2|TRBJ2-7
CASSELGQYEQYF
TGCGCCAGCAGCGAATTGGGACAGTACGAGCAGTACTTC
>-|-|TRBV27|TRBJ2-3
CASSPPRGSSTDTQYF
TGTGCCAGCAGCCCCCCTAGGGGTAGTAGCACAGATACGCAGTATTTT
>-|-|TRBV11-1|TRBJ2-1
CASSRVGGNEQFF
TGTGCCAGCAGCCGTGTCGGGGGAAATGAGCAGTTCTTC
>TRBD2|-|TRBV9|TRBJ2-3
CASREGAGGPDTQYF
TGTGCCAGCAGGGAGGGAGCGGGGGGGCCAGATACGCAGTATTTT
>TRBD1|-|TRBV7-9|TRBJ2-5
CASSAYGQGGGETQYF
TGTGCCAGCAGCGCCTATGGACAGGGCGGTGGAGAGACCCAGTACTTC
>TRBD2|-|TRBV3-1/TRBV3-2|TRBJ2-1
CASRTSGRAYNEQFF
TGTGCCAGCAGGACAAGCGGGAGGGCCTACAATGAGCAGTTCTTC
>TRBD2|-|TRBV5-1|TRBJ2-1
CASSLKVAGGYNEQFF
TGCGCCAGCAGCTTGAAGGTAGCGGGGGGGTACAATGAGCAGTTCTTC
>TRBD1|-|TRBV5-5|TRBJ1-3
CASSLDGQGLDTIYF
TGTGCCAGCAGCTTGGACGGACAGGGGCTGGACACCATATATTTT
>-|-|TRBV27|TRBJ1-4
CASRTTGLRNEKLFF
TGTGCCAGCAGAACAACAGGGCTCCGTAATGAAAAACTGTTTTTT
>-|once|TRBV7-3|TRBJ2-6
CASSATGKTAGANVLTF
TGTGCCAGCAGCGCAACAGGGAAAACCGCTGGGGCCAACGTCCTGACTTTC
>TRBD1|-|TRBV6-4|TRBJ1-3
CASSDLLGQGEVNTIYF
TGTGCCAGCAGTGACCTCCTCGGACAGGGTGAAGTAAACACCATATATTTT
>-|-|TRBV7-2|TRBJ1-2
CASSLRTAAKGYTF
TGTGCCAGCAGCTTGAGGACAGCAGCGAAGGGCTACACCTTC
>TRBD2|-|TRBV5-1|TRBJ2-1
CASRLAGTYNEQFF
TGCGCCAGCAGACTAGCGGGGACCTACAATGAGCAGTTCTTC
>TRBD2|-|TRBV9|TRBJ2-5
CASSVGVTSGNQETQYF
TGTGCCAGCAGCGTAGGGGTGACTAGCGGGAACCAAGAGACCCAGTACTTC
>-|few|TRBV29-1|TRBJ1-1
CSGNRDMNTEAFF
TGCAGCGGCAACAGGGACATGAACACTGAAGCTTTCTTT
>-|-|TRBV7-2|TRBJ2-4
CASSSRGTLAKNIQYF
TGTGCCAGCAGCTCCCGGGGGACCCTTGCCAAAAACATTCAGTACTTC
>-|-|TRBV19|TRBJ1-5
CASSIRSGTRNQPQHF
TGTGCCAGTAGTATCCGATCCGGGACACGGAATCAGCCCCAGCATTTT
>TRBD2|-|TRBV29-1|TRBJ2-3
CSVEAGREGTDTQYF
TGCAGCGTTGAAGCGGGGAGGGAGGGCACAGATACGCAGTATTTT
>-|-|TRBV18|TRBJ2-5
CASSPQETQYF
TGTGCCAGCTCTCCTCAAGAGACCCAGTACTTC
>-|-|TRBV9|TRBJ1-6
CASSPDNNSPLHF
TGTGCCAGCAGCCCCGACAATAATTCACCCCTCCACTTT
>-|few|TRBV9|TRBJ2-7
CASSVDVSAYEQYF
TGTGCCAGCAGCGTAGATGTGAGCGCATACGAGCAGTACTTC
>TRBD1|-|TRBV30|TRBJ2-2
CAWNRGRQNTGELFF
TGTGCCTGGAACAGGGGGCGCCAGAACACCGGGGAGCTGTTTTTT
>TRBD1|-|TRBV7-9|TRBJ1-2
CASSLTGGRGYGYTF
TGTGCCAGCAGCCTCACAGGGGGAAGGGGCTATGGCTACACCTTC
>TRBD2|-|TRBV3-1/TRBV3-2|TRBJ2-1
CASSQDFPPWKGLAGGAYNEQFF
TGTGCCAGCAGCCAAGATTTCCCGCCATGGAAGGGACTAGCGGGAGGGGCCTACAATGAGCAGTTCTTC
>TRBD2|-|TRBV14|TRBJ2-7
CASSPSRVAGAYEQYF
TGTGCCAGCAGCCCAAGCAGGGTAGCGGGAGCTTACGAGCAGTACTTC
>-|-|TRBV28|TRBJ2-7
CASSLGATGSYEQYF
TGTGCCAGCAGTTTGGGGGCGACAGGTTCCTACGAGCAGTACTTC
>-|-|TRBV7-6|TRBJ2-5
CAVGGARETQYF
TGTGCCGTAGGGGGGGCACGGGAGACCCAGTACTTC
>TRBD2|-|TRBV9|TRBJ2-1
CASSVDAGGGQFF
TGTGCCAGCAGCGTAGATGCGGGGGGCGGGCAGTTCTTC
>-|-|TRBV21-1|TRBJ1-2
CASSSPTGERYGYTF
TGTGCCAGCAGCAGCCCAACAGGGGAAAGATATGGCTACACCTTC
>TRBD2|-|TRBV15|TRBJ2-5
CATSRGLTSGRAGETQYF
TGTGCCACCAGCAGAGGCCTTACTAGCGGGAGGGCGGGGGAGACCCAGTACTTC
>-|once|TRBV25-1|TRBJ2-7
CASSLGQGWDEQYF
TGTGCCAGCAGCCTGGGCCAGGGTTGGGACGAGCAGTACTTC
>TRBD1|-|TRBV7-7|TRBJ2-1
CASSPTGDNEQFF
TGTGCTAGCAGCCCAACAGGGGACAATGAGCAGTTCTTC
>-|-|TRBV6-4|TRBJ2-6
CASSDWAVDSSGANVLTF
TGTGCCAGCAGTGACTGGGCCGTGGATAGCTCTGGGGCCAACGTCCTGACTTTC
>-|-|TRBV28|TRBJ1-2
CASSSPGEGPYGYTF
TGTGCCAGCAGTTCTCCCGGGGAGGGTCCCTATGGCTACACCTTC
>-|-|TRBV11-3|TRBJ2-1
CASSSGSYNEQFF
TGTGCCAGCAGCTCGGGCTCCTACAATGAGCAGTTCTTC
>TRBD2|-|TRBV19|TRBJ2-7
CASSVTSGTGQYF
TGTGCCAGTAGTGTGACTAGCGGGACCGGGCAGTACTTC
>TRBD1|-|TRBV5-1|TRBJ2-3
CASSPEGQGMATPQYF
TGCGCCAGCAGCCCTGAGGGACAGGGGATGGCCACCCCCCAGTATTTT
>-|-|TRBV3-1/TRBV3-2|TRBJ1-2
CASSQEAGNFGYTF
TGTGCCAGCAGCCAAGAGGCAGGGAACTTTGGCTACACCTTC
>-|-|TRBV14|TRBJ2-1
CASSQAAGTIIEQFF
TGTGCCAGCAGCCAAGCAGCGGGTACAATAATAGAGCAGTTCTTC
>TRBD1|once|TRBV7-8|TRBJ2-5
CASSLWGTGVEGETQYF
TGTGCCAGCAGCTTATGGGGGACAGGGGTCGAAGGGGAGACCCAGTACTTC
>TRBD2|-|TRBV11-3|TRBJ2-7
CASSLTSGSRSPIYEQYF
TGTGCCAGCAGCTTAACTAGCGGGAGTCGATCTCCCATATACGAGCAGTACTTC
>-|-|TRBV30|TRBJ1-1
CAWDRQGSMNTEAFF
TGTGCCTGGGATAGGCAGGGGTCAATGAACACTGAAGCTTTCTTT
>-|-|TRBV19|TRBJ2-3
CASSIGQSTDTQYF
TGTGCCAGTAGTATAGGACAGAGCACAGATACGCAGTATTTT
>-|-|TRBV15|TRBJ2-1
CATSRDIELQFF
TGTGCCACCAGCAGAGATATCGAGCTTCAGTTCTTC
>-|-|TRBV5-1|TRBJ2-5
CASRRVGETQYF
TGCGCCAGCAGGAGGGTAGGGGAGACCCAGTACTTC
>TRBD1|-|TRBV6-5|TRBJ1-1
CASTPGQGANTEAFF
TGTGCCAGCACCCCGGGACAGGGAGCTAACACTGAAGCTTTCTTT
>TRBD1|-|TRBV3-1/TRBV3-2|TRBJ2-3
CASSQPGTDTDTQYF
TGTGCCAGCAGCCAACCCGGGACAGACACAGATACGCAGTATTTT
>TRBD1|-|TRBV7-3|TRBJ2-1
CASSSGTGVSEQFF
TGTGCCAGCAGCTCCGGGACAGGGGTTTCCGAGCAGTTCTTC
>-|-|TRBV7-9|TRBJ1-2
CASRGGGQGHGYTF
TGTGCCAGCAGGGGTGGTGGGCAGGGTCATGGCTACACCTTC
>TRBD1|-|TRBV9|TRBJ1-1
CASSVLPGTANTEAFF
TGTGCCAGCAGCGTCCTTCCGGGGACAGCCAACACTGAAGCTTTCTTT
>TRBD2|-|TRBV4-1|TRBJ2-7
CASSQEWAPSGGAFSSYEQYF
TGCGCCAGCAGCCAAGAGTGGGCTCCTAGCGGGGGGGCCTTCAGCTCCTACGAGCAGTACTTC
>-|-|TRBV11-2|TRBJ1-2
CASSLGMTGWVNYGYTF
TGTGCCAGCAGCTTAGGGATGACAGGTTGGGTTAACTATGGCTACACCTTC
>-|-|TRBV6-4|TRBJ2-4
CASSHPLIHRVSSKNIQYF
TGTGCCAGCAGTCATCCCCTGATTCACAGGGTAAGCTCCAAAAACATTCAGTACTTC
>-|-|TRBV7-2|TRBJ2-5
CASSFGQGETQYF
TGTGCCAGCAGCTTTGGGCAGGGGGAGACCCAGTACTTC
>-|-|TRBV7-8|TRBJ2-2
CASKYRGAQGLFF
TGTGCCAGCAAATATCGGGGGGCCCAGGGGCTGTTTTTT
>TRBD1|-|TRBV19|TRBJ1-2
CASSMGDRDLYGYTF
TGTGCCAGTAGTATGGGGGACAGGGATCTTTATGGCTACACCTTC
>-|-|TRBV7-9|TRBJ2-7
CASSLGGYAAYEQYF
TGTGCCAGCAGCTTAGGAGGATATGCCGCCTACGAGCAGTACTTC
>-|-|TRBV6-4|TRBJ2-3
CATRKYRDLTDTQYF
TGTGCCACACGGAAATACAGGGACCTCACAGATACGCAGTATTTT
>-|-|TRBV29-1|TRBJ1-4
CSARGGNEKLFF
TGCAGCGCCCGGGGAGGAAATGAAAAACTGTTTTTT